One sample yielded the 11 T cell receptor beta chains listed below, sequenced in a study of shared clonotypes between healthy human individuals. Positively selected for CCR7, the CD45RO-negative cells used as naive CD8 cells excluded terminally differentiated effector memory CD45RA+ cells. TCRdb keeps only in-frame clones here, not all; method: immunoSEQ multiplex PCR. This sample has millions of clones, with around 96% found just once. The sequencing input was naive CD8+ T cells sorted from blood. The receptors shown here come from a man aged 18 to 35 in good health.

In regard to this clone: The sample carries other DNA sequences with the same CDR3. The genes are TRBV9 and TRBJ2-3, with D possibly being TRBD2 (6 bases). The CDR3 has 15 residues. V lost 0 bases and J 1 base, leaving 9 bases between the germline ends. Germline V gene data show CDR1 as SGDLS and CDR2 as YYNGEE. The CDR3 bases are TGTGCCAGCAGCGTAGAGGGCGGGGGCACAGATACGCAGTATTTT. This translates into CASSVEGGGTDTQYF.

The chain has TRBV5-4 and TRBJ2-5; TRBD1 aligns across 8 bases. The germline V gene encodes CDR1 SGHNT and CDR2 YYREEE (reference sequence). This CDR3 is 14 amino acids long. V lost 3 bases to trimming and J lost 3 bases; unmatched junction nucleotides: 4. The CDR3 loop reads CASSSLDREETQYF. CDR3 nucleotide sequence: TGTGCCAGCAGCTCTTTGGACAGGGAAGAGACCCAGTACTTC.

The chain links TRBV19 to TRBJ2-7; 13 nucleotides align to TRBD2. Trimming at V came to 4 bases and at J to 6 bases, leaving 9 bases not matched to a gene. Germline CDR1 and CDR2: LNHDA and SQIVND (reference sequence). The CDR3 covers 16 residues. The DNA for the CDR3 is TGTGCCAGTAGTAGGCCCGGACTAGCGGGGGTATGCGAGCAGTACTTC. Protein sequence: CASSRPGLAGVCEQYF.

This chain connects TRBV13 to TRBJ1-1; the match to TRBD1 covers 7 bases. This CDR3 contains 16 residues. V dropped 3 bases and J dropped 0; count of bases not matched to a gene: 7. Germline lookup yields CDR1 PRHDT and CDR2 FYEKMQ (reference sequence). CDR3 bases: TGTGCCAGCAGCTTCGGACAGGACCTATTGAACACTGAAGCTTTCTTT. This gives the protein CASSFGQDLLNTEAFF.

This clone was counted once. The J gene is TRBJ2-5, the V gene TRBV7-2; a weak D match, TRBD2 (6 bases). The CDR3 sequence is 14 residues long. Deletions cut 1 base from V and 8 bases from J, with 14 bases between. Germline CDR1 is SGHTA and CDR2 is FQGNSA. CDR3 nucleotide sequence: TGTGCCAGCAGCTTAGGACGAGGGGAGGTAACCCAGTACTTC. This translates into CASSLGRGEVTQYF.

The J gene is TRBJ2-3, the V gene TRBV2; 8 bases align to TRBD1. The CDR3 has 14 residues. The V gene's germline CDR1 is SNHLY and CDR2 FYNNEI. After removal of 6 bases from V and 2 bases from J, the junction contained 4 bases not matched to a gene. The chain's CDR3 is CASRPTGATDTQYF. In DNA, the CDR3 is TGTGCCAGCAGGCCGACAGGGGCCACAGATACGCAGTATTTT. The full variable domain, completed using reference TRBV2 and TRBJ2-3, is EPEVTQTPSHQVTQMGQEVILRCVPISNHLYFYWYRQILGQKVEFLVSFYNNEISEKSEIFDDQFSVERPDGSNFTLKIRSTKLEDSAMYFCASRPTGATDTQYFGPGTRLTVL.

The chain couples TRBV6-5 to TRBJ1-5; 8 bases are a match to TRBD1. Trimming removed 4 bases from V and 6 bases from J; junction bases left unmatched: 8. The CDR3 covers 15 residues. Germline V CDR1 and CDR2: MNHEY, SVGAGI. The CDR3 nucleotides are TGTGCCAGCAGTTGGGGCGGGGGGACAGGTCAGCCCCAGCATTTT. Residues: CASSWGGGTGQPQHF.

V is TRBV11-2 and J is TRBJ2-5; 11 bases align to TRBD1. J was trimmed by 5 bases and V by 6 bases; bases with no gene match: 2. Germline lookup yields CDR1 SGHAT and CDR2 FQNNGV. CDR3 length: 13 amino acids. Written as DNA, the CDR3 is TGTGCCAGCAGGGGACAGGGGGTCGAGACCCAGTACTTC. This encodes CASRGQGVETQYF.

The chain uses TRBV19 and TRBJ2-2; unclear D gene. Germline lookup yields CDR1 LNHDA and CDR2 SQIVND (reference sequence). Trimming cost V 5 bases and J 4 bases, with 5 bases left between them. This CDR3 contains 12 residues. The DNA for the CDR3 is TGTGCCAGTAGTTATCCCACCGGGGAGCTGTTTTTT. Translating gives CASSYPTGELFF. Filled out from reference TRBV19 and TRBJ2-2, the complete variable domain reads DGGITQSPKYLFRKEGQNVTLSCEQNLNHDAMYWYRQDPGQGLRLIYYSQIVNDFQKGDIAEGYSVSREKKESFPLTVTSAQKNPTAFYLCASSYPTGELFFGEGSRLTVL.

The J gene is TRBJ1-1, the V gene TRBV19; TRBD1 might be the D (6 bases). Germline V gene sequence: CDR1 LNHDA, CDR2 SQIVND (reference sequence). This CDR3 spans 15 amino acids. V was cut by 5 bases and J by 3 bases, with 16 bases left in between. This CDR3 reads CASSFFRAGDTEAFF. The CDR3 nucleotides read TGTGCCAGTAGTTTCTTCAGGGCAGGGGACACTGAAGCTTTCTTT. Variable domain in full (rest from reference TRBV19 and TRBJ1-1): DGGITQSPKYLFRKEGQNVTLSCEQNLNHDAMYWYRQDPGQGLRLIYYSQIVNDFQKGDIAEGYSVSREKKESFPLTVTSAQKNPTAFYLCASSFFRAGDTEAFFGQGTRLTVV.

The chain links TRBV9 to TRBJ2-7; no reliable D call. V lost 3 bases and J 5 bases, leaving 6 bases between the germline ends. From germline, CDR1 is SGDLS and CDR2 YYNGEE. The CDR3 covers 11 residues. The CDR3 loop reads CASSAVHEQYF. The CDR3 DNA sequence: TGTGCCAGCAGCGCGGTCCACGAGCAGTACTTC.